This entry concerns a single TCR beta chain. The sample comes from a study of blood T cell repertoires in COVID-19. This CDR3 contains 14 residues. Germline V gene data show CDR1 as SGHNT and CDR2 as YYREEE (reference sequence). V shed 0 bases, J shed 5 bases, and the junction held 1 base outside the gene matches. Data came from immunoSEQ multiplex PCR; TCRdb stores just in-frame clones and leaves some out. The repertoire holds about 280,000 clones, with roughly 85% as singletons. This chain links TRBV5-4 with TRBJ2-2; 7 bases match TRBD2. The sequence derives from a man in his fifties or sixties with active or convalescent COVID-19. The sequenced sample was peripheral blood. CDR3: CASSLAGGTGELFF. The CDR3 DNA is TGTGCCAGCAGCTTGGCGGGGGGAACCGGGGAGCTGTTTTTT.